This TCR beta chain was documented in a study of identical twins. Findings of the study overall: These conclusions were based on statistical analysis (cross-sectional, not following the same donors). Abundant beta clonotypes from cord blood had fewer insertions, unlike memory repertoires, which showed none.

This clonotype was detected a few times. The antigen remains unidentified. With template switching, a universal primer site was added, and the cDNA carried unique molecular identifiers. One entry per CDR3 protein results from TCRdb running MiXCR on the 5' RACE reads. Of 1,800,000 or so distinct CDR3 sequences listed, about 32% are singletons. Germline CDR1 reads DFQATT; CDR2 reads SNEGSKA (reference sequence). The CDR3 runs 14 residues. Every donor was a healthy Caucasian. Sequenced sample: cord blood. This chain joins TRBV20-1 and TRBJ2-7, with D perhaps matching TRBD1 or TRBD2 (5 bases each). The receptor's source is a newborn girl in good health. CDR3 in DNA: TGCATTGCCGACCGGGACCCAAGCTCCTACGAGCAGTACTTC. It codes for CIADRDPSSYEQYF.